The 30 T cell receptor beta chains below were found in one sample sequenced in a study of shared clonotypes between healthy human individuals. The assay was immunoSEQ multiplex PCR, and TCRdb's table has in-frame clones only and misses some. The table includes hundreds of thousands of clones, around four fifths detected once. Material: memory CD4+ T cells sorted from blood. Subset meaning: CD45RA-negative fraction. Receptors were obtained from a woman in her thirties in good health.

Only a few counts were recorded for this clone. J is TRBJ1-1 and V is TRBV30; D is perhaps TRBD1 (5 bases). The length of the CDR3 is 14 residues. The germline V gene has CDR1 GTSNPN and CDR2 SVGIG (reference sequence). V was cut by 1 base and J by 0 bases, with 9 bases left in between. This CDR3 is CAWSAGGLNTEAFF. CDR3 nucleotide sequence: TGTGCCTGGAGTGCTGGGGGTTTGAACACTGAAGCTTTCTTT.

This rearrangement joins TRBV7-2 to TRBJ2-1; D could derive from TRBD1 or TRBD2 (5 bases each). V was shortened by 7 bases and J by 1 base, with 17 bases between the two germline ends. The CDR3 runs to 16 residues. Germline CDR1 and CDR2: SGHTA and FQGNSA. The DNA for the CDR3 is TGTGCCAGCACCCGTACCGGGGACCGGTCCTACAATGAGCAGTTCTTC. Its protein is CASTRTGDRSYNEQFF.

The chain carries TRBV10-3 and TRBJ2-7; possibly TRBD2 for D (5 bases). Germline values: CDR1 ENHRY, CDR2 SYGVKD. The V end lost 3 bases, the J end lost 1 base, and 13 bases lay between the germline ends. This CDR3 contains 15 residues. The CDR3 loop is CAISDVGSVSYEQYF. DNA of the CDR3: TGTGCCATCAGTGACGTAGGGAGCGTGTCCTACGAGCAGTACTTC.

The V call is TRBV5-1, the J call TRBJ2-1; TRBD1 matches at 7 bases. The CDR3 loop spans 15 amino acids. The V gene end was trimmed by 2 bases and the J gene end by 3 bases; junction bases not matched to a gene: 5. Germline CDR1 is SGHRS and CDR2 is YFSETQ. In DNA, the CDR3 is TGCGCCAGCAGCTTAACAGGGGTGGACTACAATGAGCAGTTCTTC. It translates to CASSLTGVDYNEQFF.

The sample holds a few counts of this clone. The chain carries TRBV10-1 and TRBJ1-1; 7 nucleotides line up with TRBD1. This CDR3 has 13 residues. V dropped 6 bases and J dropped 2; count of bases not matched to a gene: 3. Germline V CDR1 and CDR2: WNHNN, SYGVQD (reference sequence). CDR3 sequence: CASRRDRNTEAFF. The CDR3 nucleotides are TGCGCCAGCAGACGGGACAGAAACACTGAAGCTTTCTTT.

The chain joins TRBV28 to TRBJ2-1, with 7 nucleotides matching TRBD1. Looked up from germline, CDR1 is MDHEN and CDR2 is SYDVKM. This CDR3 is 15 amino acids long. Germline trimming cut 4 bases from V and 2 bases from J; bases unmatched to any gene: 5. The CDR3 DNA sequence: TGTGCCAGCAGTTCCAGAGGGACAGCCTACAATGAGCAGTTCTTC. Amino acid sequence: CASSSRGTAYNEQFF.

About this clone itself: One base away lies a much larger clone, so this may be a sequencing read error. This specimen includes other DNA sequences encoding the same CDR3. V is TRBV4-1 and J is TRBJ1-2; the D gene is possibly TRBD1 (6 bases). V lost 1 base and J lost 2, with 8 bases in between. Germline V CDR1 and CDR2: MGHRA, YSYEKL. CDR3 length equals 14 residues. CDR3 amino acids: CASSQGTANYGYTF. CDR3 bases: TGCGCCAGCAGCCAAGGGACAGCGAACTATGGCTACACCTTC.

The sample holds a few counts of this clone. The CDR3 nucleotides are TGTGCCAGTTCACCGGGACTAGCGGAATCCTACGAGCAGTACTTC. This gives the protein CASSPGLAESYEQYF. This chain connects TRBV27 to TRBJ2-7; TRBD2 agrees at 11 bases. The CDR3 sequence is 15 residues long. In germline, CDR1 is MNHEY, CDR2 SMNVEV (reference sequence). V shed 9 bases, J shed 1 base, and the junction held 8 bases outside the gene matches.

This clone has a single count. This sequence joins TRBV5-5 and TRBJ1-1; 9 nucleotides align to TRBD1. J lost 3 bases, V lost 2 bases, and 5 bases had no gene match. This CDR3 is built from 15 residues. The V gene's germline CDR1 is SGHKS and CDR2 YYEKEE (reference sequence). The CDR3: CASSFLTGGDTEAFF. For the CDR3, the DNA is TGTGCCAGCAGCTTCTTGACAGGGGGAGACACTGAAGCTTTCTTT.

The sample holds a few counts of this clone. This chain uses TRBV5-5 with TRBJ1-5; 9 bases agree with TRBD1. The CDR3 has 15 amino acids. Germline values: CDR1 SGHKS, CDR2 YYEKEE (reference sequence). Trimming took 4 bases from V and 4 from J; bases not matched to a gene: 6. This CDR3 is CASSAGTGTNQPQHF. The CDR3 DNA follows: TGTGCCAGCAGCGCCGGGACAGGGACGAATCAGCCCCAGCATTTT.

The J gene is TRBJ2-7, the V gene TRBV10-3; D not certain. V was trimmed by 3 bases and J by 5 bases, leaving 17 bases between them. Germline-derived CDR1 and CDR2 are ENHRY and SYGVKD. This CDR3 has 15 residues. The CDR3 DNA follows: TGTGCCATCAGTGACATGAACGCTCGAAGTAACGAGCAGTACTTC. This codes for CAISDMNARSNEQYF.

This clone showed up many times. This rearrangement joins TRBV15 to TRBJ1-4; 7 nucleotides align to TRBD1. This CDR3 region has 15 residues. Germline V gives CDR1 LNHNV, CDR2 YYDKDF (reference sequence). The trim removed 0 bases at V and 10 bases at J, leaving 8 bases unmatched. CDR3: CATSREAGGKGKLFF. The CDR3 bases are TGTGCCACCAGCAGAGAGGCAGGGGGAAAGGGAAAACTGTTTTTT.

This clone was detected once. V and J are TRBV5-1 and TRBJ1-1; possible D gene TRBD1, 6 bases. Germline CDR1 SGHRS, CDR2 YFSETQ. The V end was cut by 3 bases, the J end by 6 bases, with 15 bases between. The CDR3 sequence is 14 residues long. In nucleotides, the CDR3 is TGCGCCAGCAGCTACGGAGGACAGAAGTCTGAAGCTTTCTTT. This codes for CASSYGGQKSEAFF.

V gene TRBV28 combines with J gene TRBJ2-1, with 9 bases that match TRBD2. Germline values: CDR1 MDHEN, CDR2 SYDVKM. Losses at the gene ends were 7 bases for V and 6 bases for J; bases not matched to a gene: 4. CDR3 size: 13 residues. The DNA for the CDR3 is TGTGCCAGCATGCTAGCGGGAAGCAATGAGCAGTTCTTC. Translating it yields CASMLAGSNEQFF.

The chain joins TRBV11-2 to TRBJ2-3, with TRBD1 identical over 7 bases. This CDR3 contains 13 residues. The ends lost 6 bases at V and 5 bases at J; junction bases unmatched: 5. CDR1 is SGHAT and CDR2 is FQNNGV in the germline V gene. DNA of the CDR3: TGTGCCAGCAGGACAGGGAATGGAGATACGCAGTATTTT. Translation: CASRTGNGDTQYF.

The J gene is TRBJ2-1, the V gene TRBV9, with TRBD2 matching over 11 bases. The V gene end was trimmed by 2 bases and the J gene end by 8 bases; junction bases not matched to a gene: 12. In germline, CDR1 is SGDLS, CDR2 YYNGEE. This CDR3 has 17 residues. CDR3 loop: CASSVNSGRARGDEQFF. CDR3 nucleotides: TGTGCCAGCAGCGTTAATAGCGGGAGGGCCCGTGGCGATGAGCAGTTCTTC.

The V call is TRBV5-4, the J call TRBJ2-2; 14 nucleotides match TRBD2. CDR3 length equals 18 residues. The V and J ends lost 3 bases and 2 bases, in that order; junction bases with no gene match: 6. CDR1 and CDR2 (germline): SGHNT, YYREEE (reference sequence). DNA for the CDR3: TGTGCCAGCAGCTCCGGACTAGCGGGAGGCGTTAACACCGGGGAGCTGTTTTTT. Protein sequence: CASSSGLAGGVNTGELFF.

V usage is TRBV11-3 and J usage is TRBJ2-1; 8 bases match TRBD2. Germline CDR1 is SGHNT and CDR2 is YENEEA. This CDR3 is built from 14 residues. V gave up 1 base and J gave up 10 bases; unmatched junction bases: 6. The CDR3 nucleotides read TGTGCCAGCAGCTTAGGGAGACTAGCGTCCGAGCAGTTCTTC. Residues: CASSLGRLASEQFF.

V and J are TRBV27 and TRBJ2-7; TRBD2 matches 11 bases. This CDR3 comprises 15 residues. Germline-derived CDR1 and CDR2 are MNHEY and SMNVEV (reference sequence). V trimming: 5 bases; J trimming: 4 bases; junction bases outside the gene matches: 7. The DNA for the CDR3 is TGTGCCAGCAGTATAAATAGCGGGAGGGATTACGAGCAGTACTTC. Translating it yields CASSINSGRDYEQYF.

This clone has just one count. This rearrangement joins TRBV5-1 to TRBJ1-5; no clear D. V was clipped by 4 bases and J by 3 bases, with 11 bases between them. CDR1 and CDR2 (germline): SGHRS, YFSETQ. The CDR3 consists of 14 residues. CDR3 DNA sequence: TGCGCCAGCAGCCCCGACGGATACAATCAGCCCCAGCATTTT. Translation: CASSPDGYNQPQHF. Complete variable domain (other parts from reference TRBV5-1 and TRBJ1-5): KAGVTQTPRYLIKTRGQQVTLSCSPISGHRSVSWYQQTPGQGLQFLFEYFSETQRNKGNFPGRFSGRQFSNSRSEMNVSTLELGDSALYLCASSPDGYNQPQHFGDGTRLSIL.

The chain employs TRBV4-1 and TRBJ1-3; D is possibly TRBD1 (5 bases). CDR1 is MGHRA, CDR2 YSYEKL, per germline. The V end lost 4 bases, the J end lost 3 bases, and 13 bases lay between the germline ends. The CDR3 covers 15 residues. The CDR3 region is CASSLLARGGNTIYF. DNA for the CDR3: TGCGCCAGCAGCCTTCTGGCAAGGGGTGGAAACACCATATATTTT.

V is TRBV5-1 and J is TRBJ1-1; D is undetermined. CDR1 and CDR2 from the germline V gene are SGHRS and YFSETQ. This CDR3 region has 13 residues. Trimming shortened V by 4 bases and J by 12 bases, and 19 bases separated the two germline ends. In DNA, the CDR3 is TGCGCCAGCAGCCCAGCGGGGTTATTCCTCCCTTTCTTT. It translates to CASSPAGLFLPFF.

The V call is TRBV29-1, the J call TRBJ1-4; tentatively, D is TRBD1 (5 bases). The CDR3 contains 13 residues. V was shortened by 7 bases and J by 0 bases, with 9 bases between the two germline ends. Germline CDR1 SQVTM, CDR2 ANQGSEA. CDR3 in amino acids: CSGGTATNEKLFF. The CDR3, as DNA: TGCAGCGGCGGGACGGCAACTAATGAAAAACTGTTTTTT.

The table lists this clone with a few counts. The chain has TRBV4-1 and TRBJ2-3, with 8 bases fitting TRBD1. The junction had 10 bases not matched to a gene; V was cut back by 5 bases and J by 6 bases. Germline CDR1 is MGHRA and CDR2 is YSYEKL. This CDR3 has 15 amino acids. The CDR3 DNA reads as TGCGCCAGCAGCGACGCCGGGACAGGCTCGGATACGCAGTATTTT. Protein product: CASSDAGTGSDTQYF.

The V call is TRBV20-1, the J call TRBJ1-1; tentative D call: TRBD1 (5 bases). The V gene's germline CDR1 is DFQATT and CDR2 SNEGSKA (reference sequence). V dropped 5 bases and J dropped 7 bases, with 11 bases sitting between them. There are 11 residues in the CDR3. CDR3 DNA: TGCAGTGCTGGACGGGGGAATGAAGCTTTCTTT. This codes for CSAGRGNEAFF.

Concerning this clone itself: Within the sample, other DNA sequences also encode this same CDR3. This chain uses TRBV18 with TRBJ2-1; 8 positions match TRBD2. This CDR3 is built from 15 residues. Trimming at V came to 2 bases and at J to 2 bases, leaving 2 bases not matched to a gene. Germline assignment: CDR1 KGHSH and CDR2 LQKENI. The CDR3 loop reads CASSPLAGPYNEQFF. The CDR3 region has the DNA TGTGCCAGCTCACCATTAGCGGGACCCTACAATGAGCAGTTCTTC.

This sequence joins TRBV11-2 and TRBJ1-4, with 11 bases identical to TRBD1. Germline V gene sequence: CDR1 SGHAT, CDR2 FQNNGV. V shed 4 bases and J 7 bases; nucleotides not matched to a gene: 5. The CDR3 is 15 residues long. The CDR3 sequence is CASSSGQGAREKLFF. The CDR3 DNA reads TGTGCCAGCAGCTCCGGACAGGGGGCGCGTGAAAAACTGTTTTTT.

In this sample, this clone turned up a few times. A much larger clone differs by one base, so this may be a read error. Other DNA sequences in the same sample also yield this CDR3. The chain uses TRBV10-1 and TRBJ2-3; D unclear. The V gene's germline CDR1 is WNHNN and CDR2 SYGVQD (reference sequence). This CDR3 contains 12 residues. V dropped 6 bases and J dropped 0 bases, with 4 bases sitting between them. CDR3 protein: CASSYSTDTQYF. The CDR3 DNA reads as TGCGCCAGCAGCTACAGCACAGATACGCAGTATTTT.

This clone was counted a few times. The chain carries TRBV18 and TRBJ2-1; D tentatively fits TRBD1 or TRBD2 (5 bases each). CDR3 length: 15 residues. Germline V gene lookup returns CDR1 KGHSH and CDR2 LQKENI. V was pared by 0 bases and J by 9 bases, with 15 bases between. The CDR3 sequence is CASSPPGPSRGEQFF. In DNA, the CDR3 is TGTGCCAGCTCACCACCGGGACCTTCGAGGGGTGAGCAGTTCTTC.

V usage is TRBV6-6 and J usage is TRBJ1-4; D is unclear. V was clipped by 5 bases and J by 7 bases, with 14 bases between them. The CDR3 is 14 amino acids. From germline, CDR1 is MNHNY and CDR2 SVGAGI (reference sequence). This chain's CDR3 is CASSVRERGEKLFF. DNA of the CDR3: TGTGCCAGCAGTGTCCGGGAACGGGGTGAAAAACTGTTTTTT.